These 22 T cell receptor beta chains came from one sample sequenced in a study of beta chain features in type 1 diabetes. cDNA synthesis used the whole RNA isolate, giving expressed TCRB sequences. Some clones are missing from TCRdb's copy, which holds only in-frame ones; the method was immunoSEQ multiplex PCR. The sample carries 360,000 or so clones, around a fifth recorded once. Sequenced sample: naive CD4+ T cells from blood. These receptors were taken from a woman between 18 and 29 years old in good health.

This clone showed up many times. V usage is TRBV29-1 and J usage is TRBJ2-7; TRBD2 matches at 8 bases. The ends lost 4 bases at V and 0 bases at J; junction bases unmatched: 2. The CDR3 sequence is 13 residues long. CDR1 and CDR2 from the germline V gene are SQVTM and ANQGSEA. CDR3 in DNA: TGCAGCGTTGCTACTAGCGGCTCCTACGAGCAGTACTTC. Protein sequence: CSVATSGSYEQYF.

The chain recombines TRBV30 with TRBJ1-2; D may be TRBD1 (5 bases). The germline CDR1 and CDR2 sequences are GTSNPN and SVGIG (reference sequence). Trimming pared 1 base from V and 8 bases from J, leaving 14 bases between. CDR3 length equals 13 residues. CDR3: CAWSGQPAGGYTF. The CDR3 nucleotides read TGTGCCTGGAGTGGACAGCCCGCTGGGGGCTACACCTTC.

This clone came up a few times. The chain uses TRBV12-5 and TRBJ2-7; 7 positions match TRBD1. Germline trimming cut 2 bases from V and 3 bases from J; bases unmatched to any gene: 10. CDR3 length: 16 residues. The germline V gene has CDR1 LGHNT and CDR2 FRNRAP. CDR3 region: CASGLSTGTVVYEQYF. CDR3 DNA sequence: TGTGCTAGTGGTTTGTCGACCGGGACAGTGGTCTACGAGCAGTACTTC. Complete variable domain (other parts from reference TRBV12-5 and TRBJ2-7): DARVTQTPRHKVTEMGQEVTMRCQPILGHNTVFWYRQTMMQGLELLAYFRNRAPLDDSGMPKDRFSAEMPDATLATLKIQPSEPRDSAVYFCASGLSTGTVVYEQYFGPGTRLTVT.

DNA for the CDR3: TGCAGCGCCTCAGGTGACACTGAAGCTTTCTTT. Translated, it gives CSASGDTEAFF. The chain couples TRBV29-1 to TRBJ1-1; D is uncertain. V shed 7 bases and J shed 3 bases, with 9 bases lying between them. The germline gives CDR1 SQVTM, CDR2 ANQGSEA. This CDR3 is 11 amino acids long.

The genes are TRBV7-9 and TRBJ1-1, with 7 bases matching TRBD1. Germline CDR1 and CDR2: SEHNR and FQNEAQ (reference sequence). The CDR3 has 15 amino acids. V lost 4 bases to trimming and J lost 5 bases; unmatched junction nucleotides: 10. The CDR3 DNA follows: TGTGCCAGCAGCTGGGCACAGGGGAGAGGAACTGAAGCTTTCTTT. The encoded protein is CASSWAQGRGTEAFF.

This chain connects TRBV5-6 to TRBJ2-1; 11 bases are a match to TRBD1. CDR3 size: 15 residues. V shed 3 bases, J shed 8 bases, and the junction held 7 bases outside the gene matches. Germline CDR1 SGHDT, CDR2 YYEEEE. This chain's CDR3 is CASSSRDRGSDEQFF. The CDR3 nucleotides read TGTGCCAGCAGCTCCCGGGACAGGGGGTCCGATGAGCAGTTCTTC.

This chain uses TRBV4-1 with TRBJ1-1; TRBD1 agrees at 9 bases. Germline CDR1 is MGHRA and CDR2 is YSYEKL. CDR3 length equals 15 residues. V lost 4 bases and J lost 2; bases outside the gene matches: 5. In DNA form, the CDR3 reads TGCGCCAGCAGCCGACAGGGGGGGAGAAACACTGAAGCTTTCTTT. This codes for CASSRQGGRNTEAFF.

The chain carries TRBV23-1 and TRBJ1-2; D perhaps matches TRBD1 (5 bases). TRBV23-1 is treated as an ORF (open reading frame) with a function not yet certain. This CDR3 spans 13 amino acids. Trimming took 4 bases from V and 7 from J, leaving 13 bases between them. CDR3 residues: CASSPRQTVGYTF. CDR3 DNA sequence: TGCGCCAGCAGTCCGAGACAGACAGTTGGCTACACCTTC.

The rearrangement uses TRBV10-3 and TRBJ2-7; 9 positions match TRBD1. J was trimmed by 4 bases and V by 4 bases; bases with no gene match: 8. The germline V gene has CDR1 ENHRY and CDR2 SYGVKD. This CDR3 is 15 amino acids long. The CDR3 is CAISAPGQGTYEQYF. The CDR3 DNA sequence: TGTGCCATCAGTGCCCCGGGACAGGGAACTTACGAGCAGTACTTC.

At least ten counts were recorded for this clone. The chain carries TRBV30 and TRBJ2-1; TRBD2 agrees at 9 bases. Trimming cost V 7 bases and J 6 bases; bases outside gene matches: 10. This CDR3 is 14 amino acids long. The germline CDR1 and CDR2 sequences are GTSNPN and SVGIG (reference sequence). The CDR3 loop is CAFTIAGAGNEQFF. CDR3 bases: TGTGCCTTCACAATAGCGGGAGCAGGCAATGAGCAGTTCTTC.

Only a few counts were recorded for this clone. This chain links TRBV7-8 with TRBJ2-2, with D unresolved. The V end lost 5 bases, the J end lost 6 bases, and 7 bases lay between the germline ends. Germline values: CDR1 SGHVS, CDR2 FQNEAQ. The length of the CDR3 is 12 residues. The CDR3 sequence is CASSLLAGELFF. The CDR3 DNA reads TGTGCCAGCAGCCTCTTAGCCGGGGAGCTGTTTTTT.

This clone was seen a handful of times. This rearrangement joins TRBV6-5 to TRBJ2-7; 7 bases are shared with TRBD1. The CDR3 has 12 amino acids. Germline-derived CDR1 and CDR2 are MNHEY and SVGAGI. V gave up 5 bases and J gave up 9 bases; unmatched junction bases: 7. The CDR3 DNA sequence: TGTGCCAGCAGTGACAGGGTCTCGGGGCAGTACTTC. Its protein product is CASSDRVSGQYF.

There are a few counts of this clone. The gene calls are TRBV9 and TRBJ2-1, with D uncertain. CDR1 is SGDLS and CDR2 is YYNGEE in the germline V gene. The length of the CDR3 is 15 residues. Trimming took off 0 bases at V and 4 bases at J, with 11 bases between the two ends. The CDR3 bases are TGTGCCAGCAGCGTAGACGGGTCAGCGTACAATGAGCAGTTCTTC. This translates into CASSVDGSAYNEQFF.

A few counts support this clone. The rearrangement joins TRBV20-1 to TRBJ2-7, with D maybe TRBD1 (6 bases). Germline CDR1 DFQATT, CDR2 SNEGSKA (reference sequence). With 6 bases removed from V and 7 bases from J, the gap between germline ends came to 7 bases. This CDR3 is built from 9 residues. The CDR3 loop reads CSAGTEQYF. DNA for the CDR3: TGCAGTGCCGGGACAGAGCAGTACTTC.

The table lists this clone with a few counts. This rearrangement joins TRBV30 to TRBJ2-2; possibly TRBD1 for D (6 bases). Trimming pared 5 bases from V and 4 bases from J, leaving 17 bases between. Germline-derived CDR1 and CDR2 are GTSNPN and SVGIG (reference sequence). The CDR3 has 15 residues. The CDR3, as DNA: TGTGCCTGGTCCCTCCACAGGGCCGCCACCGGGGAGCTGTTTTTT. Amino acids: CAWSLHRAATGELFF.

This clone was found a few times. The chain recombines TRBV4-2 with TRBJ2-1, with D perhaps TRBD2 (5 bases). Per germline, CDR1 LGHNA and CDR2 YNFKEQ. The CDR3 has 16 amino acids. Trimming pared 3 bases from V and 5 bases from J, leaving 17 bases between. CDR3 protein: CASSHSPGDSNNEQFF. Written as DNA, the CDR3 is TGTGCCAGCAGCCACTCGCCCGGGGATTCTAACAATGAGCAGTTCTTC.

This clone was found a few times. Other DNA sequences in the sample encode the same CDR3. This chain links TRBV30 with TRBJ1-1; D is perhaps TRBD1 (5 bases). The CDR3 loop spans 12 amino acids. The V end lost 4 bases, the J end lost 0 bases, and 6 bases lay between the germline ends. The germline CDR1 and CDR2 sequences are GTSNPN and SVGIG (reference sequence). The CDR3 coding sequence is TGTGCCTGGACAGGGATGAACACTGAAGCTTTCTTT. Protein: CAWTGMNTEAFF.

This clone was seen a few times. V is TRBV18 and J is TRBJ2-1; possible D gene TRBD2, 6 bases. The germline V gene encodes CDR1 KGHSH and CDR2 LQKENI. The V end was cut by 0 bases, the J end by 4 bases, with 22 bases between. This CDR3 has 19 amino acids. CDR3 residues: CASSPPNRPRDAGYNEQFF. The DNA for the CDR3 is TGTGCCAGCTCACCACCGAATAGGCCGCGGGACGCTGGATACAATGAGCAGTTCTTC.

The chain employs TRBV5-1 and TRBJ2-5; TRBD1 matches 8 bases. Germline CDR1 reads SGHRS; CDR2 reads YFSETQ. The CDR3 covers 16 residues. With 5 bases clipped from V and 5 bases from J, the junction kept 14 bases outside the gene matches. The CDR3: CASRTRDRSTGETQYF. CDR3 coding DNA: TGCGCCAGCAGGACCCGGGACAGGTCGACCGGGGAGACCCAGTACTTC. Complete variable domain (other parts from reference TRBV5-1 and TRBJ2-5): KAGVTQTPRYLIKTRGQQVTLSCSPISGHRSVSWYQQTPGQGLQFLFEYFSETQRNKGNFPGRFSGRQFSNSRSEMNVSTLELGDSALYLCASRTRDRSTGETQYFGPGTRLLVL.

This chain links TRBV5-1 with TRBJ2-1; 10 positions agree with TRBD2. V gave up 1 base and J gave up 7 bases; unmatched junction bases: 5. Germline V gene data show CDR1 as SGHRS and CDR2 as YFSETQ. This CDR3 is 15 amino acids long. In nucleotides, the CDR3 is TGCGCCAGCAGCTTGACTAGCGGGACTGGAAATGAGCAGTTCTTC. It encodes CASSLTSGTGNEQFF.

This chain joins TRBV11-2 and TRBJ2-5; 7 bases map to TRBD1. This CDR3 spans 14 amino acids. Per germline, CDR1 SGHAT and CDR2 FQNNGV. V was pared by 5 bases and J by 1 base, with 4 bases of the junction left unmatched. The CDR3 DNA reads TGTGCCAGCAGCGCGACAGGGCTCCAAGAGACCCAGTACTTC. Its protein product is CASSATGLQETQYF.

The J gene is TRBJ2-3, the V gene TRBV11-3, with a possible D match to TRBD1 (7 bases). The CDR3 is 15 amino acids. The V and J ends lost 0 bases and 4 bases respectively, with 11 bases between them. The germline V gene encodes CDR1 SGHNT and CDR2 YENEEA. This CDR3 reads CASSLDQGDSDTQYF. For the CDR3, the DNA is TGTGCCAGCAGCTTAGATCAGGGGGACTCAGATACGCAGTATTTT. The variable domain in full, completed from reference TRBV11-3 and TRBJ2-3, reads EAGVVQSPRYKIIEKKQPVAFWCNPISGHNTLYWYLQNLGQGPELLIRYENEEAVDDSQLPKDRFSAERLKGVDSTLKIQPAELGDSAVYLCASSLDQGDSDTQYFGPGTRLTVL.